One sample yielded the 19 T cell receptor beta chains listed below, sequenced in a study of cytomegalovirus exposure and HLA in healthy donors. TCRdb's copy holds only in-frame clones and misses some; the assay was immunoSEQ multiplex PCR. Of 150,000 or so clones detected, less than 90% appear once; the ten largest clones hold 9.5% to 13%. Input material: PBMCs. The receptors were sampled from a man aged 25-45 years in good health and CMV-seropositive.

The rearrangement links TRBV4-3 to TRBJ2-7, with 7 nucleotides matching TRBD1. Germline CDR1 reads LGHNA; CDR2 reads YSLEER. The CDR3 is made up of 15 amino acids. V lost 4 bases, J lost 0 bases, and 6 bases stayed unmatched. The DNA for the CDR3 is TGCGCCAGCAGCCCCGAACAGGGGATCTCCTACGAGCAGTACTTC. It is translated as CASSPEQGISYEQYF.

V gene TRBV11-3 combines with J gene TRBJ1-1; 9 nucleotides align to TRBD1. The CDR3 runs to 15 residues. V trimming: 4 bases; J trimming: 1 base; junction bases outside the gene matches: 4. CDR1 and CDR2 from the germline V gene are SGHNT and YENEEA. CDR3 in amino acids: CASSSSTGGNTEAFF. The DNA of the CDR3 is TGTGCCAGCAGCTCGTCGACAGGGGGGAACACTGAAGCTTTCTTT.

The chain links TRBV10-2 to TRBJ2-5, with 8 positions matching TRBD1. The germline V gene encodes CDR1 WSHSY and CDR2 SAAADI. Unmatched junction bases numbered 9, after V lost 7 bases and J lost 5 bases. The CDR3 loop spans 14 amino acids. CDR3 nucleotide sequence: TGCGCCAGCAAACAGGGGGGCCTGTGGGAGACCCAGTACTTC. This gives the protein CASKQGGLWETQYF.

The chain couples TRBV19 to TRBJ2-5; 10 bases are shared with TRBD1. V gave up 7 bases and J gave up 4 bases; unmatched junction bases: 9. CDR3 length equals 15 residues. Germline V gene sequence: CDR1 LNHDA, CDR2 SQIVND (reference sequence). CDR3 residues: CASMAGTGEGETQYF. Here the CDR3 DNA reads TGTGCCAGTATGGCCGGGACAGGGGAGGGAGAGACCCAGTACTTC.

The gene calls are TRBV19 and TRBJ2-7; TRBD1 might be the D (5 bases). CDR3 length equals 14 residues. Germline V gene sequence: CDR1 LNHDA, CDR2 SQIVND (reference sequence). Trimming removed 6 bases from V and 0 bases from J, with 12 bases in between. The CDR3 region has the DNA TGTGCCAGTAGCCTCACAGGCCTCTCCTACGAGCAGTACTTC. Residues: CASSLTGLSYEQYF.

V and J are TRBV28 and TRBJ2-1, with D perhaps TRBD2 (6 bases). This CDR3 is built from 14 residues. V was clipped by 4 bases and J by 8 bases, with 15 bases between them. Germline-derived CDR1 and CDR2 are MDHEN and SYDVKM. CDR3 residues: CASSSGGRWDEQFF. The DNA of the CDR3 is TGTGCCAGCAGTTCCGGGGGTAGGTGGGATGAGCAGTTCTTC.

The genes are TRBV28 and TRBJ1-2; tentatively, D is TRBD1 (6 bases). Per the germline V gene, CDR1 is MDHEN and CDR2 is SYDVKM. The length of the CDR3 is 14 residues. With 7 bases removed from V and 4 bases from J, the gap between germline ends came to 16 bases. The CDR3 coding sequence is TGTGCCAGCACCCCCGGGGGGGGGCCCTATGGCTACACCTTC. Translating it yields CASTPGGGPYGYTF.

In this sample, this clone turned up once. This chain joins TRBV28 and TRBJ1-1; D call uncertain. Germline values: CDR1 MDHEN, CDR2 SYDVKM. There are 15 residues in the CDR3. V was pared by 2 bases and J by 6 bases, with 16 bases between. As DNA, the CDR3 is TGTGCCAGCAGTTTACGGGGTGCGGGCCACCCTGAAGCTTTCTTT. Translating gives CASSLRGAGHPEAFF.

This clone was observed once. The CDR3 coding sequence is TGTGCCAGTAGCCCTCCCGGACAGGGACTGACAGATACGCAGTATTTT. Translating it yields CASSPPGQGLTDTQYF. The chain couples TRBV19 to TRBJ2-3; 8 positions match TRBD1. The CDR3 has 16 residues. Per germline, CDR1 LNHDA and CDR2 SQIVND (reference sequence). Trimming removed 6 bases from V and 3 bases from J; junction bases left unmatched: 11.

J is TRBJ2-7 and V is TRBV18, with 9 bases matching TRBD1. The germline gives CDR1 KGHSH, CDR2 LQKENI. The CDR3 spans 13 residues. Germline trimming cut 5 bases from V and 3 bases from J; bases unmatched to any gene: 2. The CDR3 region is CASSAGQGYEQYF. The CDR3 DNA sequence: TGTGCCAGCTCAGCGGGACAGGGCTACGAGCAGTACTTC.

The chain combines TRBV5-1 with TRBJ2-1; 8 nucleotides agree with TRBD1. The germline gives CDR1 SGHRS, CDR2 YFSETQ. Trimming at V came to 0 bases and at J to 7 bases, leaving 6 bases not matched to a gene. This CDR3 is 15 amino acids long. The CDR3 sequence: CASSLVQGARNEQFF. Here the CDR3 DNA reads TGCGCCAGCAGCTTGGTCCAGGGGGCGAGGAATGAGCAGTTCTTC.

The V call is TRBV6-5, the J call TRBJ1-4, with D uncertain. Per germline, CDR1 MNHEY and CDR2 SVGAGI. Between the trimmed V and J ends, which lost 2 bases and 2 bases, there was a span of 12 bases. The CDR3 has 16 amino acids. The CDR3, as DNA: TGTGCCAGCAGTTACGATACCCCGGGGACTAATGAAAAACTGTTTTTT. It encodes CASSYDTPGTNEKLFF.

V and J are TRBV5-1 and TRBJ2-3, with 15 bases that match TRBD2. The CDR3 runs 17 residues. Losses at the gene ends were 4 bases for V and 6 bases for J; bases not matched to a gene: 9. The germline gives CDR1 SGHRS, CDR2 YFSETQ. Written as DNA, the CDR3 is TGCGCCAGCAGCGACGGGACTAGCGGGAGGAGAGGGGATACGCAGTATTTT. Translation gives CASSDGTSGRRGDTQYF.

The J gene is TRBJ1-4, the V gene TRBV5-1, with TRBD1 identical over 11 bases. Germline CDR1 and CDR2: SGHRS and YFSETQ. The CDR3 sequence is 17 residues long. Losses at the gene ends were 1 base for V and 1 base for J; bases not matched to a gene: 3. This CDR3 is CASSLLDRGRTNEKLFF. CDR3 nucleotide sequence: TGCGCCAGCAGCTTGTTGGACAGGGGGCGAACTAATGAAAAACTGTTTTTT.

J is TRBJ1-2 and V is TRBV19; D is possibly TRBD1 (5 bases). The germline gives CDR1 LNHDA, CDR2 SQIVND (reference sequence). The germline V and J ends were trimmed by 6 bases and 6 bases, with 5 bases remaining between them. The CDR3 totals 10 residues. CDR3 DNA sequence: TGTGCCAGTAGCAGGGATGGCTACACCTTC. Translating gives CASSRDGYTF.

The chain recombines TRBV13 with TRBJ2-5; TRBD2 aligns across 8 bases. Germline CDR1 and CDR2: PRHDT and FYEKMQ (reference sequence). The V and J ends lost 7 bases and 0 bases, in that order; junction bases with no gene match: 10. This CDR3 contains 16 residues. The CDR3 sequence: CASISAGGRNQETQYF. CDR3 bases: TGTGCCAGCATCTCCGCGGGGGGCCGGAACCAAGAGACCCAGTACTTC.

J is TRBJ1-6 and V is TRBV2, with D unresolved. This CDR3 contains 16 residues. The germline gives CDR1 SNHLY, CDR2 FYNNEI. V dropped 4 bases and J dropped 0 bases, with 10 bases sitting between them. The CDR3 coding sequence is TGTGCCAGCAGTGTTGTCGGGAGCTCCTATAATTCACCCCTCCACTTT. Translated: CASSVVGSSYNSPLHF.

This chain links TRBV4-3 with TRBJ2-2; 9 bases match TRBD1. CDR3 length: 17 amino acids. The junction had 7 bases not matched to a gene; V was cut back by 4 bases and J by 1 base. Germline assignment: CDR1 LGHNA and CDR2 YSLEER. CDR3 residues: CASSRWGQGQNTGELFF. CDR3 in DNA: TGCGCCAGCAGCCGGTGGGGACAGGGACAGAACACCGGGGAGCTGTTTTTT.

The chain is built from TRBV5-4 and TRBJ1-4; tentative D call: TRBD1 (6 bases). CDR1 is SGHNT and CDR2 is YYREEE in the germline V gene (reference sequence). This CDR3 comprises 15 residues. V was clipped by 4 bases and J by 8 bases, with 18 bases between them. The CDR3 region has the DNA TGTGCCAGCAGCACAAACTCACAGGGAAAGGAAAAACTGTTTTTT. Translated: CASSTNSQGKEKLFF.